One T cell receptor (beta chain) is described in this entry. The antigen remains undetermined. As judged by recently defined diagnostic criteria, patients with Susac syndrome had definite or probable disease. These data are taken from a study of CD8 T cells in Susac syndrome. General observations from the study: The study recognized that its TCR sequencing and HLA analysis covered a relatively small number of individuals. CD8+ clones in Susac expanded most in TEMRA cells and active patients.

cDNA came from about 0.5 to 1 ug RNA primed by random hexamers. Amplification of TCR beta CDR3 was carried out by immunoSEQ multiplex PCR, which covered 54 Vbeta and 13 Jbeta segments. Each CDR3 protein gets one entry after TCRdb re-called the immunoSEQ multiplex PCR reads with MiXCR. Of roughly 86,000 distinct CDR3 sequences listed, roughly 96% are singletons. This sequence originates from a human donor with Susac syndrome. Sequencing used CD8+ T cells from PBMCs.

CDR3 sequence (DNA): TGTGCCAGCAGTCCGGCGACCACAGGGACCTATGGCTACACCTTC. Translated, it gives CASSPATTGTYGYTF. The chain has TRBV28 and TRBJ1-2, with D possibly being TRBD1 (6 bases). Germline loops: CDR1 MDHEN, CDR2 SYDVKM. CDR3 length equals 15 residues. V lost 5 bases to trimming and J lost 4 bases, with 17 bases between them.